The following is a TCR beta chain sequence with its context. These data belong to a study of blood T cell repertoires in COVID-19. Study-level information: COVID-19 samples, acute and convalescent, were from the United States, Italy and Spain.

Original analysis: Estimation of nucleated cell counts was performed using reference gene primer amplification. The protocol was immunoSEQ multiplex PCR, while the TCRdb copy is restricted to in-frame clones and leaves out a portion. For V, J and clone size, that table is used; D and trimming come from the DNA. The table has 110,000 to 150,000 clones, roughly 86% seen once; the top ten hold 10% to 13%. This receptor was obtained from a man aged 50-59 years with active or convalescent COVID-19. The sample taken for sequencing was peripheral blood.

The CDR3 spells CASRGTGTGRYEQYF. The CDR3 DNA reads as TGTGCCAGCAGAGGGACCGGGACAGGGAGGTACGAGCAGTACTTC. The chain carries TRBV28 and TRBJ2-7, with TRBD1 matching over 9 bases. Germline V gives CDR1 MDHEN, CDR2 SYDVKM. The V segment lost 6 bases and the J segment 4 bases; nucleotides outside the gene matches: 10. The CDR3 length is 15 residues.